This entry lists 22 T cell receptor beta chains sequenced from one sample in a study of a mutant IDH1 vaccine in newly diagnosed glioma. Clones were read by immunoSEQ multiplex PCR, and TCRdb kept only the in-frame ones, dropping some. This table holds about 96,000 clones, roughly 75% found once. Sample time point: baseline, week 1 (first vaccination visit). Treatment specified: pre-vaccination baseline after standard-of-care therapy. The sequences come from PBMCs, collected from a glioma patient treated with radiotherapy, temozolomide or both. These receptors originate from a man aged 40-55 years with glioma.

The chain couples TRBV18 to TRBJ1-1; no definite D call. CDR3 length: 14 residues. Trimming left V 0 bases short and J 4 bases short, with 9 bases between. From germline, CDR1 is KGHSH and CDR2 LQKENI. DNA for the CDR3: TGTGCCAGCTCACCACCAGCAGGTAGCACTGAAGCTTTCTTT. It is translated as CASSPPAGSTEAFF.

The chain has TRBV19 and TRBJ2-7, with 8 positions matching TRBD1. Per germline, CDR1 LNHDA and CDR2 SQIVND (reference sequence). CDR3 length: 14 amino acids. J lost 2 bases, V lost 6 bases, and 6 bases had no gene match. The CDR3 DNA sequence: TGTGCCAGTAGCAGGGACAGGAGTACCTACGAGCAGTACTTC. Residues: CASSRDRSTYEQYF. The full variable domain, rest sourced from reference TRBV19 and TRBJ2-7, is DGGITQSPKYLFRKEGQNVTLSCEQNLNHDAMYWYRQDPGQGLRLIYYSQIVNDFQKGDIAEGYSVSREKKESFPLTVTSAQKNPTAFYLCASSRDRSTYEQYFGPGTRLTVT.

V and J are TRBV28 and TRBJ2-3; 10 nucleotides line up with TRBD2. V was clipped by 1 base and J by 1 base; unmatched bases: 23. The germline V gene has CDR1 MDHEN and CDR2 SYDVKM. This CDR3 contains 23 residues. CDR3 sequence: CASSLSPVFELAGDGYGTDTQYF. The CDR3 nucleotides are TGTGCCAGCAGTTTATCCCCCGTCTTCGAGCTAGCGGGAGACGGGTATGGCACAGATACGCAGTATTTT.

This clone was detected only a few times. The J gene is TRBJ2-7, the V gene TRBV18, with D unresolved. Germline V gives CDR1 KGHSH, CDR2 LQKENI. The CDR3 loop spans 12 amino acids. The V end lost 2 bases, the J end lost 2 bases, and 4 bases lay between the germline ends. CDR3 sequence reads: CASSPTTYEQYF. In DNA, the CDR3 is TGTGCCAGCTCACCAACGACCTACGAGCAGTACTTC.

This clone was detected only once. The chain carries TRBV4-3 and TRBJ2-1; D remains ambiguous. Trimming took 0 bases from V and 4 from J, leaving 13 bases between them. Germline CDR1 and CDR2: LGHNA and YSLEER. This CDR3 contains 16 residues. The chain's CDR3 is CASSQEAGVGYNEQFF. The CDR3 DNA reads TGCGCCAGCAGCCAAGAGGCTGGGGTCGGTTACAATGAGCAGTTCTTC.

This clone was observed a few times. The chain's CDR3 is CASVGVTNTEAFF. CDR3 bases: TGTGCCAGCGTGGGCGTGACGAACACTGAAGCTTTCTTT. The chain uses TRBV5-6 and TRBJ1-1, with D hard to call. The CDR3 has 13 amino acids. The germline V gene encodes CDR1 SGHDT and CDR2 YYEEEE. The ends were cut back, 7 bases at V and 1 base at J, with 11 bases in the middle.

The V call is TRBV12-5, the J call TRBJ2-5; TRBD1 aligns across 11 bases. V lost 9 bases, J lost 4 bases, and 7 bases stayed unmatched. The germline V gene has CDR1 LGHNT and CDR2 FRNRAP. The CDR3 runs to 14 residues. CDR3 region: CARDMGTGGETQYF. DNA for the CDR3: TGTGCTAGGGATATGGGGACAGGGGGAGAGACCCAGTACTTC.

This clone is a singleton in its sample. The V gene is TRBV2, the J gene TRBJ2-7; 7 bases are shared with TRBD1. J was trimmed by 2 bases and V by 5 bases; bases with no gene match: 3. In germline, CDR1 is SNHLY, CDR2 FYNNEI. The CDR3 totals 13 residues. This CDR3 is CASSRDRTYEQYF. CDR3 bases: TGTGCCAGCAGTAGGGACAGAACCTACGAGCAGTACTTC.

This clone appeared a few times. CDR3: CAWSPTDGGYTF. The CDR3 nucleotides are TGTGCCTGGAGTCCAACAGACGGTGGCTACACCTTC. The V gene is TRBV30, the J gene TRBJ1-2, with D unresolved. The CDR3 has 12 amino acids. The V end lost 2 bases, the J end lost 7 bases, and 11 bases lay between the germline ends. Looked up from germline, CDR1 is GTSNPN and CDR2 is SVGIG (reference sequence). The variable domain in full, completed from reference TRBV30 and TRBJ1-2, reads SQTIHQWPATLVQPVGSPLSLECTVEGTSNPNLYWYRQAAGRGLQLLFYSVGIGQISSEVPQNLSASRPQDRQFILSSKKLLLSDSGFYLCAWSPTDGGYTFGSGTRLTVV.

Comments on this clone: One end of the junction does not line up with germline, which may come from a read error. The V and J genes are TRBV7-7 and TRBJ2-3; D might be TRBD2 (5 bases). The CDR3 extends over 13 amino acids. CDR1 is SSHAT, CDR2 FNYEAQ, per germline (reference sequence). The DNA for the CDR3 is TGTGCTAGCAGCTTTAGCGTCACAGATACGCAGTATTTT. This sequence encodes CASSFSVTDTQYF.

Worth noting for this clone: Other DNA sequences in the same sample also yield this CDR3. The V call is TRBV18, the J call TRBJ2-7; a weak D match, TRBD2 (5 bases). There are 13 residues in the CDR3. In germline, CDR1 is KGHSH, CDR2 LQKENI. V was trimmed by 6 bases and J by 1 base, leaving 10 bases between them. CDR3 sequence: CASSPGSSYEQYF. CDR3 DNA sequence: TGTGCCAGCTCGCCGGGAAGTTCCTACGAGCAGTACTTC. The entire variable domain, with the rest obtained from reference TRBV18 and TRBJ2-7, is as follows: NAGVMQNPRHLVRRRGQEARLRCSPMKGHSHVYWYRQLPEEGLKFMVYLQKENIIDESGMPKERFSAEFPKEGPSILRIQQVVRGDSAAYFCASSPGSSYEQYFGPGTRLTVT.

The V call is TRBV30, the J call TRBJ2-3; 14 nucleotides agree with TRBD2. The germline V gene has CDR1 GTSNPN and CDR2 SVGIG (reference sequence). CDR3 size: 16 residues. The J segment lost 5 bases and the V segment lost 4 bases, leaving 8 bases of the junction unmatched. This CDR3 is CAWTGTSGSTKDTQYF. The CDR3 DNA follows: TGTGCCTGGACCGGGACTAGCGGGAGTACGAAAGATACGCAGTATTTT. Drawing the rest from reference TRBV30 and TRBJ2-3, the complete variable domain is SQTIHQWPATLVQPVGSPLSLECTVEGTSNPNLYWYRQAAGRGLQLLFYSVGIGQISSEVPQNLSASRPQDRQFILSSKKLLLSDSGFYLCAWTGTSGSTKDTQYFGPGTRLTVL.

By sample share, this clone is medium-sized. This rearrangement joins TRBV19 to TRBJ1-5, with 8 bases fitting TRBD1. Germline V gives CDR1 LNHDA, CDR2 SQIVND (reference sequence). The CDR3 covers 15 residues. With 6 bases clipped from V and 1 base from J, the junction kept 5 bases outside the gene matches. The CDR3 reads CASRIDRGSNQPQHF. As DNA, the CDR3 is TGTGCCAGTAGAATCGACAGGGGAAGCAATCAGCCCCAGCATTTT. Supplemented by reference TRBV19 and TRBJ1-5, the full variable domain reads DGGITQSPKYLFRKEGQNVTLSCEQNLNHDAMYWYRQDPGQGLRLIYYSQIVNDFQKGDIAEGYSVSREKKESFPLTVTSAQKNPTAFYLCASRIDRGSNQPQHFGDGTRLSIL.

This chain uses TRBV2 with TRBJ1-2; D not certain. The V gene's germline CDR1 is SNHLY and CDR2 FYNNEI. The V gene lost 8 bases and the J gene lost 8 bases, with 9 bases spanning the gap. The CDR3 extends over 10 amino acids. The CDR3 DNA sequence: TGTGCCAGCCGAGCCGGCGGCTACACCTTC. It specifies CASRAGGYTF. The whole variable domain, remainder taken from reference TRBV2 and TRBJ1-2, is EPEVTQTPSHQVTQMGQEVILRCVPISNHLYFYWYRQILGQKVEFLVSFYNNEISEKSEIFDDQFSVERPDGSNFTLKIRSTKLEDSAMYFCASRAGGYTFGSGTRLTVV.

This clone was recorded once. The chain is built from TRBV10-2 and TRBJ2-3; a weak D match, TRBD2 (5 bases). Germline V CDR1 and CDR2: WSHSY, SAAADI. This CDR3 has 17 amino acids. Trimming cost V 0 bases and J 2 bases, with 15 bases left between them. This CDR3 is CASSESNPTGYTDTQYF. The DNA for the CDR3 is TGCGCCAGCAGTGAGTCGAATCCCACGGGGTACACAGATACGCAGTATTTT.

The chain is built from TRBV2 and TRBJ2-1; tentatively, D is TRBD1 or TRBD2 (5 bases each). Germline V gene sequence: CDR1 SNHLY, CDR2 FYNNEI. The CDR3 extends over 15 amino acids. V lost 7 bases and J 6 bases, leaving 19 bases between the germline ends. CDR3 sequence reads: CASTKPGTSGNEQFF. The CDR3 region has the DNA TGTGCCAGCACTAAGCCGGGGACCTCGGGCAATGAGCAGTTCTTC.

The gene calls are TRBV5-1 and TRBJ1-2; tentatively, D is TRBD1 (5 bases). The CDR3 consists of 16 residues. CDR1 SGHRS and CDR2 YFSETQ come from the germline V gene. The V end lost 3 bases, the J end lost 4 bases, and 19 bases lay between the germline ends. CDR3 protein: CASSSQPGQKLYGYTF. Here the CDR3 DNA reads TGCGCCAGCAGCTCGCAACCGGGGCAAAAACTCTATGGCTACACCTTC.

The chain's CDR3 is CATTLDGAYTF. The CDR3 DNA follows: TGTGCCACCACTTTGGATGGTGCCTACACCTTC. The V gene is TRBV6-5, the J gene TRBJ1-2; D gene uncertain. Looked up from germline, CDR1 is MNHEY and CDR2 is SVGAGI. The CDR3 has 11 residues. Trimming removed 10 bases at V and 10 bases at J, with 16 bases between.

This rearrangement joins TRBV7-2 to TRBJ2-3; D is undetermined. Per the germline V gene, CDR1 is SGHTA and CDR2 is FQGNSA. This CDR3 contains 15 residues. The V end was cut by 5 bases, the J end by 2 bases, with 14 bases between. The DNA for the CDR3 is TGTGCCAGCAGCGCTACCCGGACCGCCACAGATACGCAGTATTTT. It translates to CASSATRTATDTQYF.

V usage is TRBV15 and J usage is TRBJ2-5; no clear D gene. V was cut by 0 bases and J by 5 bases, with 13 bases left in between. Germline loops: CDR1 LNHNV, CDR2 YYDKDF (reference sequence). The CDR3 is made up of 15 amino acids. The CDR3 loop is CATSRDSTSDETQYF. The CDR3 DNA reads as TGTGCCACCAGCAGAGACTCGACCTCGGACGAGACCCAGTACTTC.

The chain has TRBV2 and TRBJ1-2; D gene unclear. Germline V CDR1 and CDR2: SNHLY, FYNNEI. The CDR3 has 13 residues. Trimming left V 6 bases short and J 0 bases short, with 8 bases between. CDR3 in DNA: TGTGCCAGCAGCCCTACAACTAACTATGGCTACACCTTC. Translation gives CASSPTTNYGYTF.

This clone has more than one count but fewer than ten. CDR3 in amino acids: CASSLALGRNSYEQYF. CDR3 sequence (DNA): TGTGCCAGCAGCTTAGCGCTAGGACGGAACTCCTACGAGCAGTACTTC. The chain carries TRBV7-9 and TRBJ2-7; D ambiguous. V shed 0 bases and J shed 0 bases, with 12 bases lying between them. Germline values: CDR1 SEHNR, CDR2 FQNEAQ (reference sequence). This CDR3 is built from 16 residues.